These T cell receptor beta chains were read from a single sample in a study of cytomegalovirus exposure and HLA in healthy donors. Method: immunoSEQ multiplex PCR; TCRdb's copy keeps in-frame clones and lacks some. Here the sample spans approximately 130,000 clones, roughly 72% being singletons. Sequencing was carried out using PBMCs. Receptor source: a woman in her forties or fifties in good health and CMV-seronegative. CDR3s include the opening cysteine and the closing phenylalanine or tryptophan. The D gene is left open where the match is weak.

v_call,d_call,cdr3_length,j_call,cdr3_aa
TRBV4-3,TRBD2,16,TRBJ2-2,CASSQNGGSGRSELFF
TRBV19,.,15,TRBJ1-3,CASRVQGSSGNTIYF
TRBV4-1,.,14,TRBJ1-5,CASSQDGGNQPQHF
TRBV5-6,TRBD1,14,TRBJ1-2,CASSRTGALYGYPF
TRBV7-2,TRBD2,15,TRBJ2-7,CASSAPGLAAYEQYF
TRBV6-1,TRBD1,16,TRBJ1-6,CASSGGRDRSNSPLHF
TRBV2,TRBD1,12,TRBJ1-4,CASRQGGEKLFF
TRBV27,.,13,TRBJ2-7,CASSPDTLHEQYF
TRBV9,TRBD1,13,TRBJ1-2,CASSVDRGSGYTF
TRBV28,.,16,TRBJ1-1,CASPPGGDAVNTEAFF
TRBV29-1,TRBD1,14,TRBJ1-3,CSVGGQGTGNTIYF
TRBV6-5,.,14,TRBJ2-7,CASSSTGSPYEQYF
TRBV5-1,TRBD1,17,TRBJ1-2,CASSTPGTGDTNYGYTF
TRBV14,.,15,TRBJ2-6,CASSHAGSGANVLTF
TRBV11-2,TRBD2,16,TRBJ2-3,CASSPLAGGPVYTQYF
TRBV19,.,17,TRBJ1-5,CASSIATGRVSNQPQHF
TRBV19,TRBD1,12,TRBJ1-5,CASSIARGAQHF
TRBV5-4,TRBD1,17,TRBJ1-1,CASSSPGTGFFFTEAFF
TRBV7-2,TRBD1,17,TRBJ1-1,CASSNLGASRGHTEAFF
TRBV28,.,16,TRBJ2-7,CASSSTEFFSSYEQYF
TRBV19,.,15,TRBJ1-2,CASSLKQGLFNGYTF
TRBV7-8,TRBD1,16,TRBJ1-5,CASSLIGTGYEQPQNF
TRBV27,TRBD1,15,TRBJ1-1,CASSLRGQGVTEAFF
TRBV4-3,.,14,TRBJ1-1,CASSQELGGGEAFF
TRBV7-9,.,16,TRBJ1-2,CASSSPGTKRDYGYTF
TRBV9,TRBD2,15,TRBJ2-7,CASSSLAGESGEQYF
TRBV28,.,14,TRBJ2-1,CASSLQGPYNEQFF
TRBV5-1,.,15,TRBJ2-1,CASSPPLSSYNEQFF
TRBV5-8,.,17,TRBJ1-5,CASSSRTGKRGNQPQHF
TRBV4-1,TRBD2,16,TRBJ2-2,CASSHPSGRNTGELFF
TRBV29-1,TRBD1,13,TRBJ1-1,CSGGTGGVTEAFF
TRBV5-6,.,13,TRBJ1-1,CASSVLGGTEAFF
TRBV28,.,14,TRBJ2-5,CASSSPGTQETQYF
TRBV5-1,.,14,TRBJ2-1,CASSFVSGGYEQFF
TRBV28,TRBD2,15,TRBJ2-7,CASSPRTSGTDEQYF
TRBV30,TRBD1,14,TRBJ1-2,CAWSGDGQGFGYTF
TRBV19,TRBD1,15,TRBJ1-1,CASSYPRDSYTEAFF
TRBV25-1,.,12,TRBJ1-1,CASSGRDTEAFF
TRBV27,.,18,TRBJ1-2,CASSPGRGGAAPNYGYTF
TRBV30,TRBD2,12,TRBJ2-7,CAWTSGNYEQYF
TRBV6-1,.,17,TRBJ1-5,CASSDPLTGYSNQPQHF
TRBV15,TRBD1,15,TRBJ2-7,CATSRGGQGPHEQYF
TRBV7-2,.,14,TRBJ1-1,CASSLRGDNTEAFF
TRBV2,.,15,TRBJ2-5,CASRQGGSSGETQYF
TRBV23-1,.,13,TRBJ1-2,CASSPAGDIGNTF
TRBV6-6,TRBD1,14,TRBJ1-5,CASSTGGGGQPQHF
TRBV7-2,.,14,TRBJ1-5,CASSPGRSNQPQHF
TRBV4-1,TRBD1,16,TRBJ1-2,CASSPEARDRGYGYTF
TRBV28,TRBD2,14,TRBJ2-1,CASSSPGLANEQFF
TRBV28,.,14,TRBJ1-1,CASIGGTFITEAFF
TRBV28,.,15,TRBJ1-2,CASTSGGRRARGYTF
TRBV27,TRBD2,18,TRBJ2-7,CASSTGSTGLAGRYEQYF
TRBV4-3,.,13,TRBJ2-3,CASSPNAGDTQYF